This T cell receptor beta chain was identified in a study of blood T cell repertoires in COVID-19. Profiled with immunoSEQ multiplex PCR; TCRdb holds only in-frame clones, not every one. This table holds fewer than 120,000 clones, around four fifths found once. Germline CDR1 and CDR2: MDHEN and SYDVKM. The CDR3 covers 15 residues. V was pared by 8 bases and J by 0 bases, with 14 bases between. The TCR sequence derives from a woman aged 55 to 70 with acute or convalescent COVID-19. Sequenced material: peripheral blood. The chain recombines TRBV28 with TRBJ1-3, with D unclear. Here the CDR3 DNA reads TGTGCCAGCCGCCGGGCGGGGAGCTCTGGAAACACCATATATTTT. It yields the protein CASRRAGSSGNTIYF.